The present T cell receptor beta chain was sequenced within a study of blood T cell repertoires in COVID-19 (dated by TCRdb to about 2020). About the full investigation: The collaborator samples originated in the United States, Italy and Spain and spanned the acute and convalescent phases of COVID-19. The material from the prospective study consisted of cDNA or gDNA derived from T cells, B-cell-depleted T cells, or PBMCs. The repertoires were released in a freely available public database intended as a resource for research on the immune response to SARS-CoV-2. Deeply sampled blood TCRbeta repertoires from subjects exposed to, actively infected with, or recovered from COVID-19 were included in the dataset. Sample metadata almost always included a de-identified subject ID, COVID-19 status, age in years and sex. Where available, HLA class I and class II types were taken from metadata supplied by the sample provider and were not determined by assay-based typing. Samples were obtained from the ongoing ImmuneRACE study (first 160 participants) and from 1,254 subjects provided by 6 global collaborators.

Points the paper makes about the study in general: How much clinical and demographic metadata was included differed by source and by participant, and the metadata was provided uncurated.

Trimming removed 6 bases from V and 3 bases from J, leaving 14 bases between the germline ends. Based on the germline V gene, the CDR1 and CDR2 sequences are MNHEY and SVGAGI. The CDR3 runs 14 amino acids, cysteine and phenylalanine included. Only the CDR3 portion is preserved as DNA: 42 bases, with reading frame beginning at the first base. Participants in the prospective study were aged about 18 to 90 years, lived in 20 to 30 United States geographic areas, and enrolled through a virtual design. In the prospective study, participants were assigned to cohorts based on the clinical history participants reported in a screening survey and a study questionnaire. In the prospective study, whole blood, serum and a nasopharyngeal or oropharyngeal swab were collected from each participant by mobile phlebotomists. Additional blood draws and questionnaires over a 2-month period could optionally be provided by prospective study participants. Prospective study blood samples were shipped either frozen or at room temperature before DNA extraction.

TCRbeta CDR3 regions were amplified from genomic DNA using the immunoSEQ Assay, a bias-controlled multiplex PCR. Processing in the source paper ran as follows. The number of nucleated cells in each sample was estimated from the amplification of reference gene primers within the assay. To quantify the absolute abundance of each unique TCRbeta CDR3 rearrangement, sequence reads were collapsed and filtered. For each sample, productive Simpson clonality was calculated as the square root of Simpson's diversity index over productive rearrangements. This is the immuneACCESS table as TCRdb keeps it, with only in-frame sequences that have V and J called. A part of the clones is gone; compared with another copy, unresolved V genes explain less than half, and the rest is unexplained. That table furnishes V, J and clone size, whereas the DNA furnished D and trimming. The sample profile shows 300,000 to 500,000 clones; over 75% of them were found once. The ten largest clonotypes hold 0.9% to 1% of the sample.

This clone was detected a few times. Its antigen is not yet known. Qualities for individual bases were not recorded, and no much larger clone is one base off. The chain is encoded by TRBV6-5 joined to TRBJ1-2; a tentative D match to TRBD1 spans 6 bases. Sequencing used PBMCs or T cells enriched from blood (not recorded which). The sequence was obtained from a woman under 40 with acute COVID-19. The CDR3 protein sequence reads: CASRGRGEDYGYTF. Here is the DNA: TGTGCCAGCAGGGGGAGGGGGGAGGACTATGGCTACACCTTC.